A single sample is the source of the 17 T cell receptor beta chains below, sequenced in a study of shared clonotypes between healthy human individuals. Terminally differentiated effector memory CD45RA+ cells were excluded from the naive CD8 cells, which were CD45RO-negative and positively selected for CCR7. The repertoire was sequenced with immunoSEQ multiplex PCR; TCRdb's copy has only in-frame clones and lacks some. This sample has roughly 2,000,000 clones, with over 85% found just once. The sample taken for sequencing was naive CD8+ T cells from PBMCs. The receptors were gathered from a man younger than 35 in good health. Some clones in this sample may be carry-over from other donors' samples.

V is TRBV4-3 and J is TRBJ2-7, with 7 bases matching TRBD2. The CDR3 is made up of 15 amino acids. The germline V gene encodes CDR1 LGHNA and CDR2 YSLEER. After removal of 4 bases from V and 3 bases from J, the junction contained 9 bases not matched to a gene. DNA of the CDR3: TGCGCCAGCAGCCCTAGCGGAAGGGGAGTCTACGAGCAGTACTTC. Translated, it gives CASSPSGRGVYEQYF.

The V and J genes are TRBV5-4 and TRBJ2-7, with 8 bases that match TRBD2. There are 14 residues in the CDR3. Germline lookup yields CDR1 SGHNT and CDR2 YYREEE (reference sequence). After removal of 0 bases from V and 7 bases from J, the junction contained 6 bases not matched to a gene. The CDR3 DNA reads TGTGCCAGCAGCTTGGGGCGGGGGGCGCGAGAGCAGTACTTC. Translated, it gives CASSLGRGAREQYF.

CDR3 sequence reads: CASSFWQGVADTQYF. CDR3 sequence (DNA): TGTGCCAGCAGTTTTTGGCAGGGGGTGGCAGATACGCAGTATTTT. The chain is built from TRBV28 and TRBJ2-3; 7 bases line up with TRBD1. Germline-derived CDR1 and CDR2 are MDHEN and SYDVKM. The CDR3 has 15 amino acids. The junction had 7 bases not matched to a gene; V was cut back by 3 bases and J by 4 bases.

The chain links TRBV10-1 to TRBJ2-3, with 13 bases lining up with TRBD2. Germline CDR1 is WNHNN and CDR2 is SYGVQD (reference sequence). The junction had 8 bases not matched to a gene; V was cut back by 7 bases and J by 4 bases. The CDR3 runs to 16 residues. As DNA, the CDR3 is TGCGCCAGCACCGGGACTAGCGGGAAAGATGCAGATACGCAGTATTTT. Amino acids: CASTGTSGKDADTQYF.

This clone was detected only once. This chain joins TRBV19 and TRBJ2-1; no clear D gene. V lost 5 bases and J lost 0, with 11 bases in between. The CDR3 has 15 residues. Germline V gene sequence: CDR1 LNHDA, CDR2 SQIVND (reference sequence). CDR3 amino acids: CASSLGGSSYNEQFF. CDR3 nucleotides: TGTGCCAGTAGTTTGGGCGGAAGCTCCTACAATGAGCAGTTCTTC.

A word on this clone: The junction and the germline gene differ at one end; a read error may be behind it. J is TRBJ2-1 and V is TRBV29-1, with 12 bases lining up with TRBD2. Germline CDR1 reads SQVTM; CDR2 reads ANQGSEA. The CDR3 contains 16 residues. The CDR3 loop reads CSVLAGGPALNKEQFF. DNA of the CDR3: TGCAGCGTCCTAGCGGGAGGGCCCGCCCTGAACAAGGAGCAGTTCTTC.

V gene TRBV6-7 combines with J gene TRBJ2-5; either TRBD1 or TRBD2 may supply D (5 bases each). TRBV6-7 falls under the ORF class, with uncertain function. Trimming cost V 8 bases and J 3 bases, with 13 bases left between them. The CDR3 totals 13 residues. The CDR3 bases are TGTGCCAGCTCCCGGGGCCAAAAAGAGACCCAGTACTTC. Translated, it gives CASSRGQKETQYF.

Note on this clone: Other DNA variants within this sample encode the same CDR3. V usage is TRBV9 and J usage is TRBJ2-7; TRBD2 matches 7 bases. This CDR3 spans 13 amino acids. The germline V gene encodes CDR1 SGDLS and CDR2 YYNGEE. Germline trimming cut 5 bases from V and 2 bases from J; bases unmatched to any gene: 4. The CDR3 DNA is TGTGCCAGCAGTTCGGGGGGACCCTACGAGCAGTACTTC. Its protein product is CASSSGGPYEQYF. Supplemented by reference TRBV9 and TRBJ2-7, the full variable domain reads DSGVTQTPKHLITATGQRVTLRCSPRSGDLSVYWYQQSLDQGLQFLIQYYNGEERAKGNILERFSAQQFPDLHSELNLSSLELGDSALYFCASSSGGPYEQYFGPGTRLTVT.

V is TRBV13 and J is TRBJ1-1, with D possibly being TRBD1 (6 bases). There are 16 residues in the CDR3. Germline values: CDR1 PRHDT, CDR2 FYEKMQ (reference sequence). V was cut by 4 bases and J by 1 base, with 16 bases left in between. The CDR3 is CASSYFSGTPNTEAFF. The CDR3 nucleotides are TGTGCCAGCAGCTATTTCTCCGGGACACCGAACACTGAAGCTTTCTTT. The full variable domain, rest sourced from reference TRBV13 and TRBJ1-1, is AAGVIQSPRHLIKEKRETATLKCYPIPRHDTVYWYQQGPGQDPQFLISFYEKMQSDKGSIPDRFSAQQFSDYHSELNMSSLELGDSALYFCASSYFSGTPNTEAFFGQGTRLTVV.

The chain combines TRBV6-5 with TRBJ1-4, with unresolved D. V was cut by 5 bases and J by 5 bases, with 12 bases left in between. The germline V gene encodes CDR1 MNHEY and CDR2 SVGAGI. CDR3 length: 14 residues. The CDR3 coding sequence is TGTGCCAGCAGTCCGGACTGGGAGAATGAAAAACTGTTTTTT. Protein: CASSPDWENEKLFF.

For the CDR3, the DNA is TGTGCCAGAGCACCAACCTACGAGCAGTACTTC. It specifies CARAPTYEQYF. The chain links TRBV27 to TRBJ2-7; D not certain. Germline lookup yields CDR1 MNHEY and CDR2 SMNVEV (reference sequence). The V end was cut by 9 bases, the J end by 2 bases, with 8 bases between. This CDR3 region has 11 residues.

This CDR3 reads CASSDVVDTQYF. The CDR3 DNA follows: TGTGCCAGCAGCGATGTGGTCGATACGCAGTATTTT. The V and J genes are TRBV7-9 and TRBJ2-3; no reliable D call. Trimming removed 5 bases at V and 6 bases at J, with 9 bases between. Germline loops: CDR1 SEHNR, CDR2 FQNEAQ (reference sequence). The CDR3 extends over 12 amino acids.

The rearrangement uses TRBV27 and TRBJ2-7; D uncertain. Germline V lookup: CDR1 MNHEY, CDR2 SMNVEV (reference sequence). V lost 5 bases to trimming and J lost 0 bases, with 11 bases between them. CDR3 size: 14 residues. The CDR3, as DNA: TGTGCCAGCAGTCCCCCCCACAGCTCCTACGAGCAGTACTTC. Translated: CASSPPHSSYEQYF.

The chain links TRBV19 to TRBJ1-5; no clear D. The CDR3 runs 14 residues. Trimming removed 4 bases at V and 0 bases at J, with 7 bases between. Germline V gene lookup returns CDR1 LNHDA and CDR2 SQIVND (reference sequence). The CDR3 DNA follows: TGTGCCAGTAGTACGCCCTTTAGCAATCAGCCCCAGCATTTT. It translates to CASSTPFSNQPQHF.

This clone showed up just once. The rearrangement links TRBV5-4 to TRBJ2-3; 7 nucleotides align to TRBD2. The CDR3 spans 16 residues. CDR1 is SGHNT and CDR2 is YYREEE in the germline V gene (reference sequence). J was trimmed by 2 bases and V by 4 bases; bases with no gene match: 10. CDR3 sequence reads: CASSPPGGGPTDTQYF. As DNA, the CDR3 is TGTGCCAGCAGCCCCCCGGGGGGAGGGCCCACAGATACGCAGTATTTT.

The J gene is TRBJ2-7, the V gene TRBV11-1; 10 bases line up with TRBD1. This CDR3 is built from 15 residues. Trimming at V came to 3 bases and at J to 3 bases, leaving 5 bases not matched to a gene. Germline V lookup: CDR1 SGHAT, CDR2 FQDESV (reference sequence). This chain's CDR3 is CASSFTGTGDYEQYF. The CDR3 DNA follows: TGTGCCAGCAGCTTCACCGGGACAGGGGACTACGAGCAGTACTTC.

This rearrangement joins TRBV7-9 to TRBJ1-1; 9 nucleotides match TRBD1. The trim removed 3 bases at V and 5 bases at J, leaving 4 bases unmatched. The CDR3 has 14 residues. Germline V gene data show CDR1 as SEHNR and CDR2 as FQNEAQ (reference sequence). Here the CDR3 reads CASSFRTGETEAFF. In DNA form, the CDR3 reads TGTGCCAGCAGCTTCAGGACAGGGGAAACTGAAGCTTTCTTT.